This T cell receptor beta chain was found in a study of T cell responses to AZD1222 COVID-19 vaccine. Points from the study as a whole: When two AZD1222 doses had been given, Spike-specific TCR breadth and depth rose.

Details on this clone: Its antigen is not identified.

TCRdb's copy holds only in-frame clones and misses some; the assay was immunoSEQ multiplex PCR. The sample includes 95,000 to 150,000 clones, 80% to 90% of them seen just once. V lost 0 bases, J lost 9 bases, and 15 bases lay in between. Germline V gene lookup returns CDR1 MGHRA and CDR2 YSYEKL. This CDR3 is 16 amino acids long. This receptor was taken from an adult in good health. The V and J genes are TRBV4-1 and TRBJ1-6; D remains ambiguous. The input for sequencing was peripheral blood, taken on day 0 of AZD1222 vaccination. CDR3 nucleotide sequence: TGCGCCAGCAGCCAAGACCAAGGAGGACTTGGTTCACCCCTCCACTTT. Translating gives CASSQDQGGLGSPLHF.